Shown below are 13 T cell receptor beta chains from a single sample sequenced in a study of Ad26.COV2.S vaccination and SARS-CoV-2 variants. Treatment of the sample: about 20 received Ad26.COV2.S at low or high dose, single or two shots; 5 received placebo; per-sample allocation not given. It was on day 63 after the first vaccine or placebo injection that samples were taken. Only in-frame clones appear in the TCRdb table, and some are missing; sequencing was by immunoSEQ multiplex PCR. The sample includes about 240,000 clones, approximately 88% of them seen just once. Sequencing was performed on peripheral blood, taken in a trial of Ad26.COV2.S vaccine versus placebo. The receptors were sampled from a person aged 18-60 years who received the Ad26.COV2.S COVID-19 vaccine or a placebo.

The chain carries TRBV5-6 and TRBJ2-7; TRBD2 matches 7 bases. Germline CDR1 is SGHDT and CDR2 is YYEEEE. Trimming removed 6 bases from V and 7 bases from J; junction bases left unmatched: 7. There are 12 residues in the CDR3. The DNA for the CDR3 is TGTGCCAGCACCTCTGGGGGAGGGGAGCAGTACTTC. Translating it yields CASTSGGGEQYF.

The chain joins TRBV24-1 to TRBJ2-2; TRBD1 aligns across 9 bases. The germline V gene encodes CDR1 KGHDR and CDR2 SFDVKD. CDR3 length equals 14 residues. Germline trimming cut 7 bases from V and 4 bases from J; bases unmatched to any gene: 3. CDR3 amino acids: CATSGTGSTGELFF. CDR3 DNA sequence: TGTGCCACCAGCGGGACAGGGAGCACCGGGGAGCTGTTTTTT.

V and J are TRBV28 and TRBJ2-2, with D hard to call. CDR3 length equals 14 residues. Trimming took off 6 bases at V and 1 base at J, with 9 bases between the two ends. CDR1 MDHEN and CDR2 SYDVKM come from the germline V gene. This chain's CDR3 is CASRLPGNTGELFF. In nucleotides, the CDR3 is TGTGCCAGCAGACTACCCGGGAACACCGGGGAGCTGTTTTTT.

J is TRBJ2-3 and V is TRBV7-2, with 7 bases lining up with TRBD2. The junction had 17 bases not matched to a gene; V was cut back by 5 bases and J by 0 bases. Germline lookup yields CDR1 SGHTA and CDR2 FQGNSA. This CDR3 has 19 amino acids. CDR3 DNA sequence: TGTGCCAGCAGCCCAAACCTTCGGGACTATCTAGTAAGCACAGATACGCAGTATTTT. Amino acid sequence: CASSPNLRDYLVSTDTQYF.

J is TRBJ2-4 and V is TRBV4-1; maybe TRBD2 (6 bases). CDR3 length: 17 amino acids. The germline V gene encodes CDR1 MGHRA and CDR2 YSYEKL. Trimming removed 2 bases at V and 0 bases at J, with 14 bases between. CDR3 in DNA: TGCGCCAGCAGCCAACTCTTGGAGGGCTTAGCCAAAAACATTCAGTACTTC. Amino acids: CASSQLLEGLAKNIQYF.

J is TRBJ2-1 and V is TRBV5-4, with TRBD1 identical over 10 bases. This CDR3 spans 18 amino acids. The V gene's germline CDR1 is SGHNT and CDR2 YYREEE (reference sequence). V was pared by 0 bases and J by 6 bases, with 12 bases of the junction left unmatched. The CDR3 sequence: CASSLELSTGGFSNEQFF. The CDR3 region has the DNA TGTGCCAGCAGCTTGGAGCTTTCGACAGGGGGCTTTTCCAATGAGCAGTTCTTC. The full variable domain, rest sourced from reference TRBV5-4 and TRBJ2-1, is ETGVTQSPTHLIKTRGQQVTLRCSSQSGHNTVSWYQQALGQGPQFIFQYYREEENGRGNFPPRFSGLQFPNYSSELNVNALELDDSALYLCASSLELSTGGFSNEQFFGPGTRLTVL.

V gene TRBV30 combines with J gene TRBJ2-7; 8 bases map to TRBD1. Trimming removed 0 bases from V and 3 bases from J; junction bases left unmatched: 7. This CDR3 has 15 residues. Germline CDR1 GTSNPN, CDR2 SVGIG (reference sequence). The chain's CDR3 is CAWSVIGQGVYEQYF. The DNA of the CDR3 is TGTGCCTGGAGTGTAATTGGACAGGGAGTCTACGAGCAGTACTTC.

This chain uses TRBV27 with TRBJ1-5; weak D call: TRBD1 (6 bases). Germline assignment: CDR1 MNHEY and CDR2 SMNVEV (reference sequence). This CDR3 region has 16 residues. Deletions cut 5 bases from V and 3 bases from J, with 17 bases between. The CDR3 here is CASSPHLGGINQPQHF. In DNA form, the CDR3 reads TGTGCCAGCAGTCCGCATCTGGGGGGCATCAATCAGCCCCAGCATTTT.

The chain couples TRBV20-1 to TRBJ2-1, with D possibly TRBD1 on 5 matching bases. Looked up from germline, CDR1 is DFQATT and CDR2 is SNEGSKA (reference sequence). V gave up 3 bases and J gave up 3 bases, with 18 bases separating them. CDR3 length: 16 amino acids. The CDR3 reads CSASVSEVGHYNEQFF. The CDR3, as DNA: TGCAGTGCTAGTGTCAGTGAGGTGGGGCACTACAATGAGCAGTTCTTC.

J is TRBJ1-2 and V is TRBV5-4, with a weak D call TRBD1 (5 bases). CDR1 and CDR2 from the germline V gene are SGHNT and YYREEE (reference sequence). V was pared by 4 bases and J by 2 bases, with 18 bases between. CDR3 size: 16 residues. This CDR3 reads CASSPKKGSPNYGYTF. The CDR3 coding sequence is TGTGCCAGCAGCCCGAAGAAGGGGAGCCCCAACTATGGCTACACCTTC.

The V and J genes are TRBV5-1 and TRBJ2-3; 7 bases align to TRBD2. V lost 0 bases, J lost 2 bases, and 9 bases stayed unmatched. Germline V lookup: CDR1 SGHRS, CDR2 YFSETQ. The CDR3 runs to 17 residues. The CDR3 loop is CASSLAGRGSYTDTQYF. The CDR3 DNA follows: TGCGCCAGCAGCTTGGCCGGGCGGGGGAGCTACACAGATACGCAGTATTTT.

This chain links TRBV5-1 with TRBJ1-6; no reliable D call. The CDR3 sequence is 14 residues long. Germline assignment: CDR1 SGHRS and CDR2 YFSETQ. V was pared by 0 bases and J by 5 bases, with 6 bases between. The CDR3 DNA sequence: TGCGCCAGCAGCTTGGAGGAGGATAATTCACCCCTCCACTTT. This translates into CASSLEEDNSPLHF.

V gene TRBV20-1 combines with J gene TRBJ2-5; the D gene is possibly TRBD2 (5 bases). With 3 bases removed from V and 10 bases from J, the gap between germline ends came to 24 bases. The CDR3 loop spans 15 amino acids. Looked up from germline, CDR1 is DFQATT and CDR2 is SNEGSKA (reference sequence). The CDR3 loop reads CSASRPTPPRADQYF. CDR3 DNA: TGCAGTGCTAGTCGGCCAACCCCCCCAAGAGCGGACCAGTACTTC.